This T cell receptor (beta chain) came from a study of cytomegalovirus exposure and HLA in healthy donors. Study results and limitations: It is likely that the observed cluster of highly shared sequence variants was a sequencing artifact. The study flagged fewer than 200 TCR beta chains as cytomegalovirus-associated. The authors later linked a missense DCLRE1C variant to TCR beta V- and J-gene trimming.

Use of 60 Vbeta and 13 Jbeta primers characterized the PCR. Sequenced by immunoSEQ multiplex PCR; TCRdb stores in-frame clones only, minus some. The listing records 70,000 or so clones. Details on this clone: What it binds is unknown. The junction does not match germline at one end; this may be a read error.

The CDR3 has 14 amino acids. Per the germline V gene, CDR1 is KGHSH and CDR2 is LQKENI. The sequenced sample was PBMCs. The chain employs TRBV18 and TRBJ2-5, with 7 positions matching TRBD2. The sequence came from a female donor in good health and CMV-seropositive. CDR3 sequence reads: CASSPGGSRENQYF. In DNA form, the CDR3 reads TGTGCCAGCTCACCGGGGGGGTCCAGAGAGAACCAGTACTTC.